This T cell receptor (beta chain) was captured by sequencing in a study of cytomegalovirus exposure and HLA in healthy donors. The study ran its PCR with 60 Vbeta and 13 Jbeta primers. Here immunoSEQ multiplex PCR was the method, and the copy in TCRdb shows in-frame clones only, minus some. The sample carries 150,000 to 200,000 clones, approximately 85% recorded once. Input material: PBMCs. This TCR was sampled from a woman in her forties or fifties in good health and CMV-seronegative.

In nucleotides, the CDR3 is TGTGCCAGCAGTTTAAGCGGGAGGAGGGTATACAATGAGCAGTTCTTC. Translated, it gives CASSLSGRRVYNEQFF. The rearrangement uses TRBV28 and TRBJ2-1; TRBD2 matches at 9 bases. J lost 4 bases, V lost 2 bases, and 6 bases had no gene match. CDR3 length equals 16 residues. Germline V gene lookup returns CDR1 MDHEN and CDR2 SYDVKM.